This paragraph covers one TCR beta chain sequence. Its recognized antigen is unknown. No qualities accompany the bases; no much larger clone lies one base away. At diagnosis, peripheral blood, uninvolved tumor-adjacent lung and tumor were collected and were preserved as a mix of fresh-frozen and FFPE material. For TCR repertoire profiling, blood samples were analyzed in the form of peripheral blood mononuclear cells. TCR beta CDR3 regions were sequenced from DNA using the immunoSEQ Assay. From the authors' description of their analysis: To compute T cell density, TCR beta template counts were normalized to usable DNA, which was estimated by amplifying housekeeping genes. Richness was estimated using the preseqR package, with extrapolation to 400,000 templates for PBMC samples and to 120,000 templates for tissue samples. Clonality was taken to be one minus Pielou's evenness. To identify tissue-enriched TCRs, differential abundance testing was run on productive amino-acid clonotypes with a minimum total count of 5 and an alpha of 0.1. The Jaccard Index and the Morisita Overlap Index were used to quantify repertoire overlap between compartments. GLIPH grouped TCR beta CDR3s together with public tetramer-defined viral CDR3s, and a viral motif had to include at least three viral sequences and show V-gene enrichment. This immuneACCESS table, as held by TCRdb, lists in-frame sequences with V and J called but not all clones. Of the missing ones, under half trace to an unresolved V gene in checked studies; the others have no known cause. The V and J calls and the clone size are those of that table, but D and trimming were determined from the DNA. This sample holds about 59,000 clones; approximately 91% were observed only once. The biggest ten clones account for just under 20% of the sample.

This entry belongs to a study of T cells in localized non-small cell lung cancer (dated by TCRdb to about 2020). About the investigation overall: T cell repertoires of 236 early-stage NSCLC patients were analyzed, with tumors being compared against uninvolved tumor-adjacent lungs. All 250 or so NSCLC patients in the cohort were treatment-naive and had localized lung tumors that were resected. A mean age of around 69 years was recorded for the NSCLC patients, of whom more than 120 were male and more than 85 were female.

Summary of the overall study and its limitations: Because multi-region tumor sequencing was not done, intratumor heterogeneity could not be ruled out. Higher T cell density in blood was associated with longer overall survival, whereas higher clonality in adjacent lung was associated with shorter survival. Since the design was exploratory, TCR variables were selected using unadjusted p-values with no false-discovery rate correction. Uninvolved tumor-adjacent lung showed the highest T cell clonality, higher than tumor, which suggests more focused antigenic responses in the uninvolved tumor-adjacent lung. A median of about 53 of the top 100 tumor clones were detected in paired uninvolved adjacent lung, and some 30 of these tumor clones were also found among the top 100 clones of the paired uninvolved adjacent lung.

The sequencing used peripheral blood, collected before any cancer treatment. This TCR came from a man aged 35-75 years with stage I lung adenocarcinoma.

The CDR3 here reads CATLIWGANTEAFF. The nucleotide sequence is TGTGCTACCTTGATCTGGGGGGCGAACACTGAAGCTTTCTTT. The rearranged chain carries TRBV12-5 and TRBJ1-1; the D region possibly corresponds to TRBD1 (6 bases align). V gives up 10 bases and J gives up 1 base, and the segment between their germline ends measures 16 bases. The CDR1 and CDR2 encoded by the germline V gene are LGHNT and FRNRAP. The CDR3 numbers 14 residues from cysteine through phenylalanine. CDR3 DNA is the only sequence kept; it has 42 bases, read in frame from the first base.